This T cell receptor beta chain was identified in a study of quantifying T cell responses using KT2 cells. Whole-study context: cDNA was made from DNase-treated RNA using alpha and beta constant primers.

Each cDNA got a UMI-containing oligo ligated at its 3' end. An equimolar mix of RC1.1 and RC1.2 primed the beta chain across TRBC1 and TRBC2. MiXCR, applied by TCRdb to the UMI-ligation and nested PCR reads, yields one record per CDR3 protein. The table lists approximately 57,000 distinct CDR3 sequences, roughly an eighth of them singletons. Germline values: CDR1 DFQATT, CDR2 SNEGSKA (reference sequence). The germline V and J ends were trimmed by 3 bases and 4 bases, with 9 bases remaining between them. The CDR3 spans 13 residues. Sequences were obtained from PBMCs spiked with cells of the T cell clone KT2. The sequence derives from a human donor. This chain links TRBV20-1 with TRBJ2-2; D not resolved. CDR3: CSASRQPTGELFF. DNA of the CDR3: TGCAGTGCTAGTCGGCAGCCCACCGGGGAGCTGTTTTTT.